The T cell receptor (beta chain) under discussion was sequenced for a study of T cells of healthy individuals. Looked up from germline, CDR1 is MNHEY and CDR2 is SMNVEV (reference sequence). V lost 6 bases and J lost 1, with 16 bases in between. This CDR3 is 16 amino acids long. A few counts support this clonotype. In TCRdb, the 5' RACE reads were re-called with MiXCR into one record per CDR3 protein. The sample consists of about 60,000 distinct CDR3 sequences, 15% to 20% of them appearing once. The clonotype comes from a human donor in good health. The gene calls are TRBV27 and TRBJ2-4; D possibly corresponds to TRBD2 (5 bases). CDR3: CASSCISGVAKNIQYF. DNA of the CDR3: TGTGCCAGCAGCTGTATTTCCGGGGTGGCCAAAAACATTCAGTACTTC.